The entry below gives a single T cell receptor (beta chain) sequence along with its context. The antigen remains unidentified. Sequencing used immunoSEQ multiplex PCR; TCRdb keeps in-frame clones, though not all of them. The sample carries about 2.5 million clones, 85% to 95% recorded once. This entry belongs to a study of shared clonotypes between healthy human individuals. Study conclusions and caveats: In general, naive subsets displayed greater estimated richness than memory subsets did.

Trimming removed 3 bases at V and 0 bases at J, with 13 bases between. This CDR3 has 16 amino acids. In germline, CDR1 is SGHRS, CDR2 YFSETQ. This TCR derives from a man between 18 and 35 years old in good health. Some clones in this sample may be carry-over from other donors' samples. Specimen: naive CD4+ T cells from PBMCs. Described subset: CD45RA+ positively selected. V is TRBV5-1 and J is TRBJ2-1, with a weak D call TRBD2 (5 bases). The CDR3 loop is CASSYSADSSYNEQFF. DNA for the CDR3: TGCGCCAGCAGCTACTCAGCGGATAGCTCCTACAATGAGCAGTTCTTC. Variable domain in full (rest from reference TRBV5-1 and TRBJ2-1): KAGVTQTPRYLIKTRGQQVTLSCSPISGHRSVSWYQQTPGQGLQFLFEYFSETQRNKGNFPGRFSGRQFSNSRSEMNVSTLELGDSALYLCASSYSADSSYNEQFFGPGTRLTVL.